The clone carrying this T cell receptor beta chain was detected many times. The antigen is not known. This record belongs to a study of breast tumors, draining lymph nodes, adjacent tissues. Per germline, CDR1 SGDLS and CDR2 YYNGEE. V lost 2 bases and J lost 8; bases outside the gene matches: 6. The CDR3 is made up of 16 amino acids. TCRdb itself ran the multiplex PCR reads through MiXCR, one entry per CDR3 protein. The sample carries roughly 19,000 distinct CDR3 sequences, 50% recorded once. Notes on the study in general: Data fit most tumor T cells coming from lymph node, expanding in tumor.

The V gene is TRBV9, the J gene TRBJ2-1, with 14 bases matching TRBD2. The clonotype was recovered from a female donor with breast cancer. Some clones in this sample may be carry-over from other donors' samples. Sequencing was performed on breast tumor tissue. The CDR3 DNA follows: TGTGCCAGCAGCGTCGGGACTAGCGGGAGTTGGGATGAGCAGTTCTTC. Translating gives CASSVGTSGSWDEQFF.